Below are 3 T cell receptor beta chains sequenced from a single sample in a study of metastatic and nonmetastatic thyroid tumors. MiXCR was used by TCRdb to re-call the PCR reads. The table shows about 32,000 clones, with about 20% occurring only once. No patient received treatment before thyroid surgery. Sequences were obtained from blood. The receptors were gathered from a female donor with papillary thyroid cancer or a benign thyroid nodule (not recorded which). Some clones in this sample may be carry-over from other donors' samples.

This clone was recorded at least ten times. The rearrangement joins TRBV20-1 to TRBJ2-1, with 10 bases lining up with TRBD2. CDR1 is DFQATT and CDR2 is SNEGSKA in the germline V gene (reference sequence). V dropped 0 bases and J dropped 12; count of bases not matched to a gene: 8. The CDR3 is made up of 14 amino acids. The CDR3 region is CSARESAGGPPQFF. CDR3 nucleotide sequence: TGCAGTGCTAGAGAGTCAGCGGGAGGGCCTCCGCAGTTCTTC.

In this sample, this clone turned up a few times. The chain couples TRBV19 to TRBJ2-5; the D gene could be TRBD1 or TRBD2 (5 bases each). The CDR3 loop spans 15 amino acids. V was trimmed by 5 bases and J by 4 bases, leaving 17 bases between them. Germline V CDR1 and CDR2: LNHDA, SQIVND (reference sequence). The CDR3 protein is CASSPLGVGRETQYF. CDR3 nucleotide sequence: TGTGCCAGTAGTCCCCTGGGGGTCGGCAGAGAGACCCAGTACTTC.

This clone has at least ten counts. V is TRBV2 and J is TRBJ1-2; tentatively, D is TRBD1 (5 bases). Germline CDR1 and CDR2: SNHLY and FYNNEI. The length of the CDR3 is 16 residues. V shed 3 bases and J shed 8 bases, with 22 bases lying between them. CDR3: CASSEGRASIWGGYTF. The CDR3 coding sequence is TGTGCCAGCAGTGAGGGTAGGGCCTCCATCTGGGGGGGCTACACCTTC.